This T cell receptor (beta chain) appears in the sequencing data of a study of tumor and adjacent non-tumor tissue in lung cancer. About the study: There were 12 adenocarcinoma, a couple of squamous cell carcinoma and 1 small cell lung cancer cases. Stage I to III disease affected about nine men and roughly five women aged about 31 to 85. Study results and limitations: Tumor tissue had significantly higher TCR diversity than normal lung.

The template was RNA from unsorted bulk tissue. Between August and November 2014, newly diagnosed, chemotherapy-naive lung cancer patients underwent thoracic surgery in China. Worth noting for this clonotype: Its antigen is undetermined.

The library came from three nested PCR rounds adapted from ARM-PCR protocols. TCRdb used MiXCR to reprocess the multiplex PCR reads, holding one entry per CDR3 protein. The sample yields around 120,000 distinct CDR3 sequences, about 66% seen once. What was sequenced was lung tumor tissue. The TCR sequence derives from a man aged 25 to 40 with non-small cell lung cancer.

The CDR3 region is CSARDRRGSYADTQYF. CDR3 nucleotides: TGCAGTGCTAGAGATCGGCGGGGGAGCTACGCGGATACGCAGTATTTT. The V gene is TRBV20-1, the J gene TRBJ2-3; 7 positions agree with TRBD2. Germline V gene sequence: CDR1 DFQATT, CDR2 SNEGSKA (reference sequence). CDR3 length: 16 amino acids. V shed 0 bases, J shed 6 bases, and the junction held 12 bases outside the gene matches.